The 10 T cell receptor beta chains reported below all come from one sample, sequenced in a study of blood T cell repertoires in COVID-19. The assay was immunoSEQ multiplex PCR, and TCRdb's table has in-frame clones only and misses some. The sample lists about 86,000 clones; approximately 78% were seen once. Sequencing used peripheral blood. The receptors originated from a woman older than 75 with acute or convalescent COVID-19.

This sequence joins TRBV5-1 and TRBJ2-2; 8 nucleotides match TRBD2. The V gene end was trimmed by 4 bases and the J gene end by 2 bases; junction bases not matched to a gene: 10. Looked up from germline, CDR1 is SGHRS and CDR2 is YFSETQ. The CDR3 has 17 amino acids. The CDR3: CASSTRASGRNTGELFF. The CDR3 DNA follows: TGCGCCAGCAGCACGAGGGCTAGCGGGCGAAACACCGGGGAGCTGTTTTTT.

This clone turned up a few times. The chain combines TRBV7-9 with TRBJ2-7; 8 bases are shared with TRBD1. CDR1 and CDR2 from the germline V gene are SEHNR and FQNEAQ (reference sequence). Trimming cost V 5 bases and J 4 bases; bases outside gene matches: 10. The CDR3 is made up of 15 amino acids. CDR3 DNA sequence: TGTGCCAGCAGCGAACGACAGGGGAGTGCATACGAGCAGTACTTC. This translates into CASSERQGSAYEQYF.

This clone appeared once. The CDR3 DNA follows: TGTGCCAGCAGCCAAGATAGACTAGCGGGGATCACAGATACGCAGTATTTT. It encodes CASSQDRLAGITDTQYF. The V and J genes are TRBV3-1 (or the pseudogene TRBV3-2) and TRBJ2-3; 11 nucleotides line up with TRBD2. J was trimmed by 2 bases and V by 0 bases; bases with no gene match: 4. The CDR3 spans 17 residues. Germline loops: CDR1 LGHDT, CDR2 YNNKEL (reference sequence).

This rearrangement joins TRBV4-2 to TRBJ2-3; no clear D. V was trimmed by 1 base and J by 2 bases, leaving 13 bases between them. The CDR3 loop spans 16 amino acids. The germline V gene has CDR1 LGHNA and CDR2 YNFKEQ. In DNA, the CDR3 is TGTGCCAGCAGCCAAGGGTCCGGAAGCGACACAGATACGCAGTATTTT. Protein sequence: CASSQGSGSDTDTQYF.

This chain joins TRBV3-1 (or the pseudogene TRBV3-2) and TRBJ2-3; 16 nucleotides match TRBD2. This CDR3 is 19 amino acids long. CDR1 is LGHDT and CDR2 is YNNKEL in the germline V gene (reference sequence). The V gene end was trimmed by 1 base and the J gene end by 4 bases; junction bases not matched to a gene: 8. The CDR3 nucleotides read TGTGCCAGCAGCCAAGGACCGGGACTAGCGGGAGGGCCGCCAGATACGCAGTATTTT. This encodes CASSQGPGLAGGPPDTQYF.

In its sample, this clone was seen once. This CDR3 reads CASSYIHTSSYEQYF. CDR3 sequence (DNA): TGTGCCAGCAGTTACATACACACCAGCTCCTACGAGCAGTACTTC. The chain couples TRBV28 to TRBJ2-7; D unresolved. CDR1 MDHEN and CDR2 SYDVKM come from the germline V gene. Trimming pared 4 bases from V and 0 bases from J, leaving 13 bases between. The CDR3 totals 15 residues. Full variable domain (remainder filled in from reference TRBV28 and TRBJ2-7): DVKVTQSSRYLVKRTGEKVFLECVQDMDHENMFWYRQDPGLGLRLIYFSYDVKMKEKGDIPEGYSVSREKKERFSLILESASTNQTSMYLCASSYIHTSSYEQYFGPGTRLTVT.

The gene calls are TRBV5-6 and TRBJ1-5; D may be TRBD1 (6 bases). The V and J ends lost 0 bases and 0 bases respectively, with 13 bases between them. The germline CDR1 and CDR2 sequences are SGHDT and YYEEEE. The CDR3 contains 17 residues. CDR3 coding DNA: TGTGCCAGCAGCTTGGCGCGGGGGGCAAATAGCAATCAGCCCCAGCATTTT. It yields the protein CASSLARGANSNQPQHF.

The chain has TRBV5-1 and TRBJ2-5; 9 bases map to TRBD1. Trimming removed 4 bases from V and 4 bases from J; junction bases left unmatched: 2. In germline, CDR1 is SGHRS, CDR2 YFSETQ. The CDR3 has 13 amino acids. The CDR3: CASSLTGGETQYF. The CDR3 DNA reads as TGCGCCAGCAGCCTGACAGGGGGAGAGACCCAGTACTTC.

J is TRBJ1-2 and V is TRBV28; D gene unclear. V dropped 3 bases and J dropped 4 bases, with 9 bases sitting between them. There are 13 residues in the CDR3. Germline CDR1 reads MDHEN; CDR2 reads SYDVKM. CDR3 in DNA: TGTGCCAGCAGTTTTCTAGGATCCTATGGCTACACCTTC. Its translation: CASSFLGSYGYTF.

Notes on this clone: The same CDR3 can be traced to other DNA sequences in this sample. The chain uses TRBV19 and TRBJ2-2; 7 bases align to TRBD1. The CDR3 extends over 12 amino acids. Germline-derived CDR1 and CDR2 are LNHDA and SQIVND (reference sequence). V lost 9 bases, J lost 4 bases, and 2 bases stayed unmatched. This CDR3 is CASHRGTGELFF. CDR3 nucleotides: TGTGCCAGCCACAGGGGCACCGGGGAGCTGTTTTTT.